This T cell receptor (beta chain) came from a study of CD8 T cells in ankylosing spondylitis. Findings and caveats of the study: Typical of ankylosing spondylitis blood, it appeared, was a TCR beta motif of seven to nine highly homologous variants. Disease-linked clones reportedly showed significant enrichment in matched ankylosing spondylitis synovial fluid.

The germline V gene encodes CDR1 SQVTM and CDR2 ANQGSEA. The CDR3 is 13 residues long. V trimming: 6 bases; J trimming: 4 bases; junction bases outside the gene matches: 9. A quantitative 5'-RACE method, one with molecular barcodes, was used to make TCR beta libraries. MiXCR, applied by TCRdb to the 5' RACE reads, yields one record per CDR3 protein. The profile shows 220,000 or so distinct CDR3 sequences, over 9.5% of them singletons. This clonotype showed up many times. Its antigen is still unknown. The J gene is TRBJ2-7, the V gene TRBV29-1; 7 bases are a match to TRBD2. Sequences were obtained from blood, either unsorted or a sorted T cell fraction (not recorded which). The sequence was obtained from a male donor with ankylosing spondylitis or in good health (not recorded which). This chain's CDR3 is CSVSRGEIYEQYF. DNA for the CDR3: TGCAGCGTAAGTCGGGGGGAGATATACGAGCAGTACTTC.